This T cell receptor (beta chain) was recorded in a study of neoadjuvant anti-PD-1 for oral cavity cancer. Overall study context: Patients without progression received a fourth nivolumab dose around day 43, then surgical resection on days 50-56.

Sequenced by immunoSEQ multiplex PCR; TCRdb stores in-frame clones only, minus some. Of more than 13,000 clones in the sample, about two thirds were seen once. Analysis of PBMCs was direct, with no culture step. The CDR3 totals 15 residues. Trimming at V came to 5 bases and at J to 4 bases, leaving 1 base not matched to a gene. CDR1 and CDR2 from the germline V gene are LNHDA and SQIVND (reference sequence). The chain employs TRBV19 and TRBJ2-2; TRBD2 matches at 13 bases. The specimen was PBMCs, collected before nivolumab (anti-PD-1) treatment. The receptor was isolated from a person between 35 and 79 years old with oral cavity squamous cell carcinoma. The CDR3 loop reads CASSGLAGVTGELFF. The CDR3, as DNA: TGTGCCAGTAGTGGACTAGCGGGAGTCACCGGGGAGCTGTTTTTT.